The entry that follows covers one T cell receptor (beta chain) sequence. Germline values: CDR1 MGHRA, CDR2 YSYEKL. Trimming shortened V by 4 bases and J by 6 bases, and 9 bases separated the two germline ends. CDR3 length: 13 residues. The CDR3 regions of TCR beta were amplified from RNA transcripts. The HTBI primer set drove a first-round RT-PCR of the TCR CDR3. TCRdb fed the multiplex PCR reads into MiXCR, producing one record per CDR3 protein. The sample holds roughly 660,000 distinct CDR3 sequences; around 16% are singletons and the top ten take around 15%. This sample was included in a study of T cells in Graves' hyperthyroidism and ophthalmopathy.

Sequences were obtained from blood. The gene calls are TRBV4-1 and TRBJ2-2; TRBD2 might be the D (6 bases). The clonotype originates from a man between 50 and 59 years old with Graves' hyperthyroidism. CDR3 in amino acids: CASSRGLSGELFF. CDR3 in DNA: TGCGCCAGCAGCCGGGGACTTTCCGGGGAGCTGTTTTTT.